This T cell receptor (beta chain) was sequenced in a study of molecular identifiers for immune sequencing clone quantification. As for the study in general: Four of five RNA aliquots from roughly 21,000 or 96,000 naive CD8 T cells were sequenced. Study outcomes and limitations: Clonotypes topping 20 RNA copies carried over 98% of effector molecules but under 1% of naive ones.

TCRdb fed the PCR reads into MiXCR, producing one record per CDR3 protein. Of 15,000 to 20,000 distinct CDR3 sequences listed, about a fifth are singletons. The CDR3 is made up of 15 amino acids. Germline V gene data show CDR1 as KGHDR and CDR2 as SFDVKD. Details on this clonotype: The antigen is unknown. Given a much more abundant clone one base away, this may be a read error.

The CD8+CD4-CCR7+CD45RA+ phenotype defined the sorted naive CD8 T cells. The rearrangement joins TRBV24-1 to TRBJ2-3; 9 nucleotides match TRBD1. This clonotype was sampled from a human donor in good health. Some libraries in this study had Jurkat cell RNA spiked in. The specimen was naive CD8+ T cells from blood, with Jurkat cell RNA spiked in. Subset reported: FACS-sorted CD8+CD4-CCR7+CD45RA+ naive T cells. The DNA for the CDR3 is TGTGTCACCAGCCCGGGACAGGGAATCGCAGATACGCAGTATTTT. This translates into CVTSPGQGIADTQYF.